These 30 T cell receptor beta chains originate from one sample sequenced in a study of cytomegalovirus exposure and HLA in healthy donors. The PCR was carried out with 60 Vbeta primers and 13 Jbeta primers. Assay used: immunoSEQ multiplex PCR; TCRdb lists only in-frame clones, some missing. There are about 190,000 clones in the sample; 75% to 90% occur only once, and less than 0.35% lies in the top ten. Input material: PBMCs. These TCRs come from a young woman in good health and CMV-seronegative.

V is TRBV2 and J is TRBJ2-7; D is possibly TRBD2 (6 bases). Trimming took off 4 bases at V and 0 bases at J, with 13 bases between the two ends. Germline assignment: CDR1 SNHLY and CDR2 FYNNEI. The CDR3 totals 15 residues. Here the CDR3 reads CASSGRDSYSYEQYF. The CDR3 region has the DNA TGTGCCAGCAGTGGCCGGGACTCCTACTCCTACGAGCAGTACTTC.

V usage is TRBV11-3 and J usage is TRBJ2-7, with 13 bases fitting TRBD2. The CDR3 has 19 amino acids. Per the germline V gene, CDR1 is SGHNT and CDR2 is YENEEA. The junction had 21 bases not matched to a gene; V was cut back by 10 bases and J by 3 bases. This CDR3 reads CATASRAGTSGNNYYEQYF. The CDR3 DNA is TGTGCCACGGCGAGTCGCGCCGGGACTAGCGGGAACAACTACTACGAGCAGTACTTC.

CDR3 in amino acids: CSVDLAGGRETQYF. The CDR3 DNA sequence: TGCAGCGTTGATCTGGCGGGGGGGCGGGAGACCCAGTACTTC. This sequence joins TRBV29-1 and TRBJ2-5; 9 bases are a match to TRBD2. The CDR3 runs to 14 residues. The germline CDR1 and CDR2 sequences are SQVTM and ANQGSEA. V lost 3 bases and J lost 5; bases outside the gene matches: 7.

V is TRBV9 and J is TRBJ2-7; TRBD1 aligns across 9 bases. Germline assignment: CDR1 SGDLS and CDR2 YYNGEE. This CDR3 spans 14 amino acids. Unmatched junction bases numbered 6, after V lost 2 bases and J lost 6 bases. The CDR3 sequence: CASSVGQGSGEQYF. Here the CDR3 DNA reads TGTGCCAGCAGCGTCGGACAGGGGTCGGGCGAGCAGTACTTC.

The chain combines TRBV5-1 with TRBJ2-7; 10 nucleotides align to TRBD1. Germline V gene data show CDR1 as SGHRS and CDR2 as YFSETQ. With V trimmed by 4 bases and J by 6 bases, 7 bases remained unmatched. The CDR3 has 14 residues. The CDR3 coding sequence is TGCGCCAGCAGCATTCCCGGGACAGGGGTCGAGCAGTACTTC. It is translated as CASSIPGTGVEQYF.

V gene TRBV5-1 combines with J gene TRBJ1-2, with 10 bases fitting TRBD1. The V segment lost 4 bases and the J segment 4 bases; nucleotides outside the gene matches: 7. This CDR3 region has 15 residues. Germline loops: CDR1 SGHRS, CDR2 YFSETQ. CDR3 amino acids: CASSIGTGEGYGYTF. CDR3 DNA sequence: TGCGCCAGCAGCATCGGGACAGGGGAGGGCTATGGCTACACCTTC. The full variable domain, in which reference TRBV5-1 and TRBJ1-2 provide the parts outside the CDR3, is KAGVTQTPRYLIKTRGQQVTLSCSPISGHRSVSWYQQTPGQGLQFLFEYFSETQRNKGNFPGRFSGRQFSNSRSEMNVSTLELGDSALYLCASSIGTGEGYGYTFGSGTRLTVV.

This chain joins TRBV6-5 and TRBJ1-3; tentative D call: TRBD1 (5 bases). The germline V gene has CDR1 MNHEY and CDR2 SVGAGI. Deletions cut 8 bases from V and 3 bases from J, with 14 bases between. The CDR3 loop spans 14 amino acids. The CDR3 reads CASGQSLGGNTIYF. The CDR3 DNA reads TGTGCCAGCGGACAATCCCTAGGTGGAAACACCATATATTTT.

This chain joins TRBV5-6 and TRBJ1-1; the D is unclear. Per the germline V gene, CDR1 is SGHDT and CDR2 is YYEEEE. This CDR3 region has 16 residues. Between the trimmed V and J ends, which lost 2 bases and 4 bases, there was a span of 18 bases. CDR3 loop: CASSFRMRTRATEAFF. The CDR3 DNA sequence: TGTGCCAGCAGCTTTAGGATGAGGACTCGGGCCACTGAAGCTTTCTTT.

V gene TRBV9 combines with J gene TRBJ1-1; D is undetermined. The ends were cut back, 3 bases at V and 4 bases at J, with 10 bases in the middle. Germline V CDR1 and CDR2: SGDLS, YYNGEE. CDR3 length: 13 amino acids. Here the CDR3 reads CASSAESSTEAFF. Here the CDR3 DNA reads TGTGCCAGCAGCGCGGAGAGCAGCACTGAAGCTTTCTTT.

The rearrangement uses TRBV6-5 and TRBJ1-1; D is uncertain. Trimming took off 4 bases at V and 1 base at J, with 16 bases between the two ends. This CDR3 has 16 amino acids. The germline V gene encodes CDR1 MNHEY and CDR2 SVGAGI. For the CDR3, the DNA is TGTGCCAGCAGTTTGAGGCCGGGGTCACCGAACACTGAAGCTTTCTTT. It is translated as CASSLRPGSPNTEAFF.

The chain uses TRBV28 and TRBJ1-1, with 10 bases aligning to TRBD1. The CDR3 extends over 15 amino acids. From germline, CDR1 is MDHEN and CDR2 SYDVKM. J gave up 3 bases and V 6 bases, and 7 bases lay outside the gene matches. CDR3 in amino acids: CASRRTGGGYTEAFF. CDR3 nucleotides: TGTGCCAGCAGGCGGACAGGGGGTGGTTACACTGAAGCTTTCTTT.

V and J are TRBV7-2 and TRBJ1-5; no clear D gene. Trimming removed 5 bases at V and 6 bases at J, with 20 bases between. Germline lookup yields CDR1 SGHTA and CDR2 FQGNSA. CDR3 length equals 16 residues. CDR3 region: CASSAVSRGWSQPQHF. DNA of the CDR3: TGTGCCAGCAGCGCGGTATCGCGGGGATGGAGTCAGCCCCAGCATTTT.

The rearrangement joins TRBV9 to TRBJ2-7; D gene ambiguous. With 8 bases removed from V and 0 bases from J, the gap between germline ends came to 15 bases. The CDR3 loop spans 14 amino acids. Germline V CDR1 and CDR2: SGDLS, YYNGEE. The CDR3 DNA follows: TGTGCCAGAAACCTCTCGCACACCTCCTACGAGCAGTACTTC. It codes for CARNLSHTSYEQYF.

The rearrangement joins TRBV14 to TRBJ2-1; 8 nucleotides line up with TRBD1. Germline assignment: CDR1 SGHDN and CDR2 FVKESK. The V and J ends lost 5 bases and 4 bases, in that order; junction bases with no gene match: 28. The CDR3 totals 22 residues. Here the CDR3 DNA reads TGTGCCAGCAGCTTGGGGCGAGGGTGGACAGGGTTTACCAGCGGACATTACAATGAGCAGTTCTTC. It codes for CASSLGRGWTGFTSGHYNEQFF.

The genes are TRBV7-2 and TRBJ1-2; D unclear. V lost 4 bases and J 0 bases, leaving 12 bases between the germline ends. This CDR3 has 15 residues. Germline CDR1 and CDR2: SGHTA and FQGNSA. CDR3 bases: TGTGCCAGCAGCTCACACCGAATACCTAACTATGGCTACACCTTC. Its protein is CASSSHRIPNYGYTF. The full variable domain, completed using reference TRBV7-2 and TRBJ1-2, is GAGVSQSPSNKVTEKGKDVELRCDPISGHTALYWYRQSLGQGLEFLIYFQGNSAPDKSGLPSDRFSAERTGGSVSTLTIQRTQQEDSAVYLCASSSHRIPNYGYTFGSGTRLTVV.

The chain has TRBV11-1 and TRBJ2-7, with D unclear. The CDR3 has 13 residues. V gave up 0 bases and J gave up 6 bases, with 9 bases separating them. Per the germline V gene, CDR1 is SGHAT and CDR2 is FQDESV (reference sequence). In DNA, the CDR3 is TGTGCCAGCAGCTTAGCGTTGAGAATCGAGCAGTACTTC. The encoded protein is CASSLALRIEQYF.

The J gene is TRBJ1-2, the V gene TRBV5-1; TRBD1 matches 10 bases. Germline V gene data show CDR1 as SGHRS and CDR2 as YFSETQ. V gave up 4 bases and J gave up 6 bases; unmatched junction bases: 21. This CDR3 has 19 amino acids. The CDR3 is CASSPTGGLLRVAGDGYTF. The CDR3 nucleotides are TGCGCCAGCAGCCCGACAGGGGGCTTGCTCCGTGTGGCGGGGGATGGCTACACCTTC.

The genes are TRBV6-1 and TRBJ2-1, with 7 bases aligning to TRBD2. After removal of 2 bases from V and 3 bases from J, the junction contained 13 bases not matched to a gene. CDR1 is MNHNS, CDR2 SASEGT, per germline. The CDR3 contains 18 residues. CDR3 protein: CASSESSRLALIYNEQFF. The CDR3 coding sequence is TGTGCCAGCAGTGAATCCTCCCGACTAGCCCTAATCTACAATGAGCAGTTCTTC.

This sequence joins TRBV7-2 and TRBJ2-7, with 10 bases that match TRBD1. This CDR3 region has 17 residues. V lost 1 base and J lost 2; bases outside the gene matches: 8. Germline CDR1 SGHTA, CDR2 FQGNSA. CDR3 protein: CASSLETGGPLAYEQYF. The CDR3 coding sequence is TGTGCCAGCAGCTTAGAGACAGGGGGCCCCCTTGCCTACGAGCAGTACTTC.

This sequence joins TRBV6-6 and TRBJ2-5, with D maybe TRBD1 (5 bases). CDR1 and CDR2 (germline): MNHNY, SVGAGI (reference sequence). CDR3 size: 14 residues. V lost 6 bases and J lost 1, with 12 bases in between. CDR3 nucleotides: TGTGCCAGCAGACCGGATGACAGCCAAGAGACCCAGTACTTC. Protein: CASRPDDSQETQYF.

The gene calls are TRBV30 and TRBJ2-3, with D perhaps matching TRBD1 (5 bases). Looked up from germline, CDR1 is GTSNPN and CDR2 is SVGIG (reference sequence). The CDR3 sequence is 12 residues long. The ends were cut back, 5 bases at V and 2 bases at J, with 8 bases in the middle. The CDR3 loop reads CAWDSFTDTQYF. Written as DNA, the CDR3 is TGTGCCTGGGACAGTTTCACAGATACGCAGTATTTT.

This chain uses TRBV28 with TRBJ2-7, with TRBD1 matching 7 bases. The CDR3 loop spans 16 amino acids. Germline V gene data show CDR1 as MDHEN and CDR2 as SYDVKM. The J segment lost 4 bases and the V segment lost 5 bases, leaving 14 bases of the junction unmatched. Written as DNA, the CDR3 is TGTGCCAGCAGTCCAATCGGCAGGACAGGAGCGTACGAGCAGTACTTC. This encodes CASSPIGRTGAYEQYF.

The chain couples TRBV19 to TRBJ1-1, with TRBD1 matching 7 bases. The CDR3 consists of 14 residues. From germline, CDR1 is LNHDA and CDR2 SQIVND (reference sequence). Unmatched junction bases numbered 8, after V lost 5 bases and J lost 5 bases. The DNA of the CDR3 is TGTGCCAGTAGTCGGGGACAGTCGCCTACTGAAGCTTTCTTT. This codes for CASSRGQSPTEAFF.

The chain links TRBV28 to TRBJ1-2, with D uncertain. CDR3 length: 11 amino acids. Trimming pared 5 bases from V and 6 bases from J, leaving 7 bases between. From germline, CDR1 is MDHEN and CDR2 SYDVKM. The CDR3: CASSLADGYTF. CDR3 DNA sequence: TGTGCCAGCAGTCTCGCGGATGGCTACACCTTC.

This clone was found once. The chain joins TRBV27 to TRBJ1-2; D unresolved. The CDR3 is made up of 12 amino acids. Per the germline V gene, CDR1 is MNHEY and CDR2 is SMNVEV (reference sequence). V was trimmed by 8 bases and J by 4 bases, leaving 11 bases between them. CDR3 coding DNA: TGTGCCAGCTATCTACCCGGCTATGGCTACACCTTC. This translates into CASYLPGYGYTF.

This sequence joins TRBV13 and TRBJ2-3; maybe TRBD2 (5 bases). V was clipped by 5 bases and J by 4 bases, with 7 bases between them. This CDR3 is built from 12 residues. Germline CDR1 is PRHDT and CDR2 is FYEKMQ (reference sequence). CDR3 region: CASSGLPDTQYF. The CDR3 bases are TGTGCCAGCAGCGGACTGCCAGATACGCAGTATTTT.

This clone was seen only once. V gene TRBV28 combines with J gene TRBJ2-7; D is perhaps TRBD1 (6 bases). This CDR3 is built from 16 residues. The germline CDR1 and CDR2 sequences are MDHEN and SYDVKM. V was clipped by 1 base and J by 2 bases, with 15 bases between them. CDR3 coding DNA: TGTGCCAGCAGTTTATTAGGACAGTCGGGGACCTACGAGCAGTACTTC. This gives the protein CASSLLGQSGTYEQYF.

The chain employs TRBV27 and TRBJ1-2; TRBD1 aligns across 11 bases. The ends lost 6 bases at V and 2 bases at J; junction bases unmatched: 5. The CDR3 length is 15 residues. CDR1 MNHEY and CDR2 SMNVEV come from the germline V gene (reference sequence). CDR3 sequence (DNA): TGTGCCAGCAGCCCCAGGACAGGGGGCAACTATGGCTACACCTTC. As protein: CASSPRTGGNYGYTF.

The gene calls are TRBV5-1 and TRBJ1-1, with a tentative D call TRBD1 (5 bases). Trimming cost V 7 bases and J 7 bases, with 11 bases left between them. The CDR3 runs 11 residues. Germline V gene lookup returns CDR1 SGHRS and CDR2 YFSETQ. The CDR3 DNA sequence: TGCGCCAGCTCAGACAGCAGTGAAGCTTTCTTT. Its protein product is CASSDSSEAFF.

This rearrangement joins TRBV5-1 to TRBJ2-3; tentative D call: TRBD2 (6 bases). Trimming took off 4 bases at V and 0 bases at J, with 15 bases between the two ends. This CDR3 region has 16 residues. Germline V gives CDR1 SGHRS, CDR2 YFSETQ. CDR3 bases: TGCGCCAGCAGCGTTCTCGGGGGAACCAGCACAGATACGCAGTATTTT. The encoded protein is CASSVLGGTSTDTQYF.